These 16 T cell receptor beta chains were sequenced from one sample in a study of cytomegalovirus exposure and HLA in healthy donors. 13 Jbeta primers and 60 Vbeta primers were used for the PCR. The method was immunoSEQ multiplex PCR; TCRdb's version includes in-frame clones alone and lacks a portion of them. The sample consists of more than 100,000 clones, less than 80% of them appearing once. The material sequenced was PBMCs. These receptors all come from a man aged 45-65 years in good health and CMV-seropositive.

This clone was picked up a small number of times. This sequence joins TRBV11-3 and TRBJ2-3, with a weak D call TRBD2 (6 bases). The CDR3 covers 13 residues. The germline V gene encodes CDR1 SGHNT and CDR2 YENEEA. Trimming pared 0 bases from V and 11 bases from J, leaving 12 bases between. The CDR3 DNA sequence: TGTGCCAGCAGCTTAGATGCTCCGGGACTGCAGTATTTT. Protein: CASSLDAPGLQYF.

The chain has TRBV19 and TRBJ1-1; TRBD1 matches 7 bases. The V and J ends lost 10 bases and 5 bases, in that order; junction bases with no gene match: 13. Germline CDR1 LNHDA, CDR2 SQIVND (reference sequence). This CDR3 region has 14 residues. The CDR3, as DNA: TGTGCCACCTCCCACGACAGGGCCCGGACTGAAGCTTTCTTT. This codes for CATSHDRARTEAFF. Full variable domain (missing parts from reference TRBV19 and TRBJ1-1): DGGITQSPKYLFRKEGQNVTLSCEQNLNHDAMYWYRQDPGQGLRLIYYSQIVNDFQKGDIAEGYSVSREKKESFPLTVTSAQKNPTAFYLCATSHDRARTEAFFGQGTRLTVV.

The chain is built from TRBV5-5 and TRBJ1-5; D perhaps matches TRBD1 (6 bases). Germline V gene lookup returns CDR1 SGHKS and CDR2 YYEKEE (reference sequence). This CDR3 has 15 residues. V gave up 0 bases and J gave up 7 bases, with 14 bases separating them. The CDR3, as DNA: TGTGCCAGCAGCTTGGGGGGGCAGGGTGAGCAGCCCCAGCATTTT. Its translation is CASSLGGQGEQPQHF.

This clone was detected once. The chain uses TRBV5-6 and TRBJ2-1; D is unresolved. Germline V gene data show CDR1 as SGHDT and CDR2 as YYEEEE. Between the trimmed V and J ends, which lost 4 bases and 0 bases, there was a span of 11 bases. The CDR3 length is 15 residues. The CDR3 region is CASSIDPSSYNEQFF. CDR3 coding DNA: TGTGCCAGCAGCATCGATCCTAGCTCCTACAATGAGCAGTTCTTC.

This clone was detected only a few times. The chain combines TRBV5-4 with TRBJ1-1; the D gene is possibly TRBD1 (5 bases). The ends were cut back, 0 bases at V and 7 bases at J, with 13 bases in the middle. This CDR3 is built from 14 residues. Germline CDR1 reads SGHNT; CDR2 reads YYREEE (reference sequence). This CDR3 is CASSLGQQVNEAFF. The CDR3 region has the DNA TGTGCCAGCAGCTTGGGACAGCAGGTTAATGAAGCTTTCTTT.

The CDR3 bases are TGTGCCATCAGAAAGAGCCCGGAGAGCAATCAGCCCCAGCATTTT. As protein: CAIRKSPESNQPQHF. This chain connects TRBV10-3 to TRBJ1-5; D gene unclear. V lost 6 bases and J 1 base, leaving 13 bases between the germline ends. Germline-derived CDR1 and CDR2 are ENHRY and SYGVKD. CDR3 length equals 15 residues.

The CDR3 DNA reads TGTGCCAGCAGCTTAGATGGCAGGGTCGCTGAAGCTTTCTTT. This translates into CASSLDGRVAEAFF. The chain employs TRBV7-9 and TRBJ1-1; maybe TRBD1 (5 bases). The germline V and J ends were trimmed by 1 base and 6 bases, with 12 bases remaining between them. The CDR3 length is 14 residues. CDR1 and CDR2 (germline): SEHNR, FQNEAQ (reference sequence).

As concerns this clone: The sample has other DNA sequences that encode this CDR3 too. J is TRBJ1-1 and V is TRBV9; D possibly corresponds to TRBD1 (6 bases). Germline lookup yields CDR1 SGDLS and CDR2 YYNGEE. V was trimmed by 0 bases and J by 4 bases, leaving 10 bases between them. CDR3 length: 14 amino acids. The DNA of the CDR3 is TGTGCCAGCAGCGTAGGGCAGGGGACCACTGAAGCTTTCTTT. Protein product: CASSVGQGTTEAFF. The whole variable domain, remainder taken from reference TRBV9 and TRBJ1-1, is DSGVTQTPKHLITATGQRVTLRCSPRSGDLSVYWYQQSLDQGLQFLIQYYNGEERAKGNILERFSAQQFPDLHSELNLSSLELGDSALYFCASSVGQGTTEAFFGQGTRLTVV.

This sequence joins TRBV15 and TRBJ2-3, with D possibly being TRBD1 (6 bases). CDR3 length equals 14 residues. CDR1 and CDR2 from the germline V gene are LNHNV and YYDKDF (reference sequence). V was trimmed by 0 bases and J by 8 bases, leaving 12 bases between them. This CDR3 is CATSREGAWVTQYF. CDR3 nucleotides: TGTGCCACCAGCAGAGAGGGGGCATGGGTTACGCAGTATTTT.

This clone was found a few times. The CDR3: CASSLERGAGTDTQYF. The CDR3 DNA reads TGTGCCAGCAGTTTGGAAAGGGGCGCGGGCACAGATACGCAGTATTTT. J is TRBJ2-3 and V is TRBV28; D possibly corresponds to TRBD1 (5 bases). Germline CDR1 reads MDHEN; CDR2 reads SYDVKM. This CDR3 spans 16 amino acids. The V gene lost 3 bases and the J gene lost 1 base, with 14 bases spanning the gap.

The V gene is TRBV5-5, the J gene TRBJ1-2, with D tentatively TRBD1 (5 bases). Trimming pared 1 base from V and 5 bases from J, leaving 18 bases between. CDR1 and CDR2 (germline): SGHKS, YYEKEE (reference sequence). The CDR3 contains 16 residues. CDR3 residues: CASSLLDSVLGYGYTF. The CDR3, as DNA: TGTGCCAGCAGCTTGTTAGACAGCGTCCTTGGGTATGGCTACACCTTC. The full variable domain, rest sourced from reference TRBV5-5 and TRBJ1-2, is DAGVTQSPTHLIKTRGQQVTLRCSPISGHKSVSWYQQVLGQGPQFIFQYYEKEERGRGNFPDRFSARQFPNYSSELNVNALLLGDSALYLCASSLLDSVLGYGYTFGSGTRLTVV.

The chain carries TRBV5-4 and TRBJ2-7; 10 nucleotides match TRBD1. Germline V gene data show CDR1 as SGHNT and CDR2 as YYREEE (reference sequence). The CDR3 is 14 amino acids. V dropped 1 base and J dropped 6; count of bases not matched to a gene: 4. This CDR3 is CASSLSGQGSEQYF. The CDR3 coding sequence is TGTGCCAGCAGCTTGTCGGGACAGGGGAGCGAGCAGTACTTC.

In nucleotides, the CDR3 is TGTGCCAGCAGCCCGGGACAGGACTATGGCTACACCTTC. Amino acid sequence: CASSPGQDYGYTF. The chain joins TRBV11-2 to TRBJ1-2, with 8 bases aligning to TRBD1. V was clipped by 5 bases and J by 3 bases; unmatched bases: 2. The CDR3 is 13 amino acids. Germline CDR1 and CDR2: SGHAT and FQNNGV.

The chain recombines TRBV7-9 with TRBJ2-1, with 9 positions matching TRBD2. The CDR3 contains 15 residues. V shed 4 bases, J shed 4 bases, and the junction held 5 bases outside the gene matches. Looked up from germline, CDR1 is SEHNR and CDR2 is FQNEAQ (reference sequence). The CDR3 region is CASSSLTSGYNEQFF. Here the CDR3 DNA reads TGTGCCAGCAGCTCCTTAACTAGCGGGTACAATGAGCAGTTCTTC.

The chain joins TRBV7-8 to TRBJ2-6; the match to TRBD2 covers 10 bases. The junction had 7 bases not matched to a gene; V was cut back by 5 bases and J by 0 bases. There are 18 residues in the CDR3. Germline V gene sequence: CDR1 SGHVS, CDR2 FQNEAQ. DNA of the CDR3: TGTGCCAGCAGCGTGACTAGCGGGTTCCGCTCTGGGGCCAACGTCCTGACTTTC. Residues: CASSVTSGFRSGANVLTF. Looking up the rest from reference TRBV7-8 and TRBJ2-6 gives the full variable domain: GAGVSQSPRYKVAKRGQDVALRCDPISGHVSLFWYQQALGQGPEFLTYFQNEAQLDKSGLPSDRFFAERPEGSVSTLKIQRTQQEDSAVYLCASSVTSGFRSGANVLTFGAGSRLTVL.

The chain is built from TRBV18 and TRBJ1-2; D uncertain. Trimming pared 3 bases from V and 6 bases from J, leaving 11 bases between. The CDR3 runs 13 residues. In germline, CDR1 is KGHSH, CDR2 LQKENI. The CDR3 protein is CASSPILTNGYTF. For the CDR3, the DNA is TGTGCCAGCTCACCGATTTTGACTAATGGCTACACCTTC.